The rows below give T cell receptor beta chains drawn from one sample of a study of blood T cell repertoires in COVID-19. Sequenced by immunoSEQ multiplex PCR; TCRdb stores in-frame clones only, minus some. The sample carries just over 300,000 clones, about nine tenths recorded once. Sequenced input: peripheral blood. These receptors were collected from a woman aged 25 to 39 with COVID-19, enrolled during active disease. Both conserved end residues are part of each CDR3. A D gene is named only where the DNA matches it firmly.

v_call,j_call,d_call,cdr3_nt,cdr3_aa
TRBV10-3,TRBJ1-2,.,TGTGCCATCAGGAGCGGTCCTAACTATGGCTACACCTTC,CAIRSGPNYGYTF
TRBV4-2,TRBJ1-6,.,TGTGCCAGCAGCCTACCACAGGGTAATAATTCACCCCTCCACTTT,CASSLPQGNNSPLHF
TRBV13,TRBJ2-7,TRBD1,TGTGCCAGCAGCTCACGGGACAGGGGGTCCGAGCAGTACTTC,CASSSRDRGSEQYF
TRBV5-6,TRBJ2-3,TRBD2,TGTGCCAGCAGCTCCACCGGGACTAGCAACCGGGGAGATACGCAGTATTTT,CASSSTGTSNRGDTQYF
TRBV2,TRBJ1-1,TRBD1,TGTGCCAGCGGACAGGGGCTAAACACTGAAGCTTTCTTT,CASGQGLNTEAFF
TRBV7-2,TRBJ2-1,TRBD2,TGTGCCAGCAGCCACCCGGAAAGCGGGGGCAGGGATGAGCAGTTCTTC,CASSHPESGGRDEQFF
TRBV30,TRBJ1-2,.,TGTGCCTACAGGGACACGCTTTACTATGGCTACACCTTC,CAYRDTLYYGYTF
TRBV5-4,TRBJ1-2,TRBD1,TGTGCCAGCAGCCCTGGACAGGGGACTAACTATGGCTACACCTTC,CASSPGQGTNYGYTF
TRBV4-1,TRBJ2-3,.,TGCGCCAGCAGCCATATAGCGACGGTGGGAGATACGCAGTATTTT,CASSHIATVGDTQYF
TRBV4-1,TRBJ1-4,.,TGCGCCAGCACCCTAGGCCTACTAAATGAAAAACTGTTTTTT,CASTLGLLNEKLFF
TRBV12-5,TRBJ2-1,TRBD1,TGTGCTAGTGGCCCCTTCTCGGGACAGGGGCCGTTCTTC,CASGPFSGQGPFF
TRBV7-8,TRBJ2-4,.,TGTGCCAGCAGAGCTAGGGGAAAAAACATTCAGTACTTC,CASRARGKNIQYF
TRBV10-3,TRBJ1-1,.,TGTGCCATCAGGGGCCCAATGAACACTGAAGCTTTCTTT,CAIRGPMNTEAFF
TRBV7-9,TRBJ1-6,.,TGTGCCAGCAGCTTAAAGGAGGCCAGCTCCTATAATTCACCCCTCCACTTT,CASSLKEASSYNSPLHF
TRBV2,TRBJ1-4,TRBD1,TGTGCCAGCAGCCAACAGGGGGTTACGGATGAAAAACTGTTTTTT,CASSQQGVTDEKLFF
TRBV7-9,TRBJ1-6,.,TGTGCCAGCAGCTTTATGACGGGAAATTCACCCCTCCACTTT,CASSFMTGNSPLHF
TRBV2,TRBJ2-1,TRBD2,TGTGCCAGCAGTCTAGCGGGGCCCAGCTACAATGAGCAGTTCTTC,CASSLAGPSYNEQFF
TRBV6-1,TRBJ1-6,TRBD1,TGTGCCAGCAGTGAAGCACCGGGACAGGGAGTTTCACCCCTCCACTTT,CASSEAPGQGVSPLHF
TRBV25-1,TRBJ1-6,.,TGTGCCAGCAATGGGCCGAGGGCACCCCTCCACTTT,CASNGPRAPLHF